One sample yielded the 3 T cell receptor beta chains listed below, sequenced in a study of cytomegalovirus exposure and HLA in healthy donors (dated by TCRdb to about 2017). The method behind the library was the immunoSEQ multiplex PCR assay. A mixture of 60 forward primers for TCR Vbeta segments and 13 reverse primers for TCR Jbeta segments was used in the multiplex PCR. TCRdb re-hosts the immuneACCESS table, in-frame sequences only. Its copies lack some clones; in the studies checked, an unresolved V gene accounts for under half of them, and the cause for the rest is not known. Within this sample are 100,000 to 120,000 clones, with more than 65% of them counted one time only. The top ten hold roughly 13% of the sample. The sequenced material came from PBMCs. The receptor source for this set is a man aged 30-40 years in good health and CMV-seropositive.

A note on this clone: Other DNA sequences in the same sample also yield this CDR3. V usage is TRBV6-5 and J usage is TRBJ1-1; D unresolved. V was pared by 6 bases and J by 1 base, with 12 bases between. Germline V CDR1 and CDR2: MNHEY, SVGAGI. The CDR3 is 14 residues long. Here the CDR3 reads CASSYSTGNTEAFF. The CDR3 DNA sequence: TGTGCCAGCAGCTACAGCACGGGGAACACTGAAGCTTTCTTT.

CDR3 DNA sequence: TGCGCCAGCAGCCAGGCCCGACTAGCGGGGGAAGAGACCCAGTACTTC. Protein: CASSQARLAGEETQYF. V usage is TRBV4-1 and J usage is TRBJ2-5, with TRBD2 identical over 12 bases. The CDR3 is 16 amino acids. CDR1 and CDR2 (germline): MGHRA, YSYEKL. V was clipped by 3 bases and J by 3 bases; unmatched bases: 5.

The CDR3 DNA sequence: TGTGCCGGCCTCCGGGACTCCACCCTGACCCAGTACTTC. This translates into CAGLRDSTLTQYF. The gene calls are TRBV7-9 and TRBJ2-5; the D gene is possibly TRBD2 (6 bases). CDR1 and CDR2 from the germline V gene are SEHNR and FQNEAQ (reference sequence). V lost 11 bases to trimming and J lost 7 bases, with 20 bases between them. The CDR3 is made up of 13 amino acids.